These T cell receptor beta chains were read from a single sample in a study of blood T cell repertoires in COVID-19. The protocol was immunoSEQ multiplex PCR, while the TCRdb copy is restricted to in-frame clones and leaves out a portion. The sample has 150,000 to 200,000 clones, roughly 76% seen once; the top ten hold 12%. Sequencing was carried out using peripheral blood. The receptors originated from a woman older than 75 with COVID-19, enrolled during active disease. CDR3s include the opening cysteine and the closing phenylalanine or tryptophan. The D gene is left open where the match is weak.

J gene,V gene,D gene,CDR3 DNA,CDR3 protein
TRBJ2-5,TRBV12-3/TRBV12-4,-,TGTGCCAGCAGTTTGTCGGAGACCCAGTACTTC,CASSLSETQYF
TRBJ2-7,TRBV18,TRBD2,TGTGCCAGTCAGAGCGGGAGCGGGGGTTACGAGCAGTACTTC,CASQSGSGGYEQYF
TRBJ2-5,TRBV7-8,TRBD2,TGTGCCAGCAGCTCGAGACTAGCGGGGTCCCAAGAGACCCAGTACTTC,CASSSRLAGSQETQYF
TRBJ2-1,TRBV5-4,TRBD2,TGTGCCAGCAGCTCCAGGACTAGCGTGGGGGAGCAGTTCTTC,CASSSRTSVGEQFF
TRBJ1-3,TRBV11-2,TRBD1,TGTGCCAGCAGCCCCAGGGGGGGAAACACCATATATTTT,CASSPRGGNTIYF
TRBJ2-1,TRBV28,-,TGTGCCAGCAAGACCGGGACACTCGCCTACAATGAGCAGTTCTTC,CASKTGTLAYNEQFF
TRBJ2-5,TRBV28,-,TGTGCCAGCGCCAAGGGAACAGGTGTTTACCAAGAGACCCAGTACTTC,CASAKGTGVYQETQYF
TRBJ1-2,TRBV3-1/TRBV3-2,-,TGTGCCAGCAGCCAAGATCGGGGAGGACCCGGGCTCTATGGCTACACCTTC,CASSQDRGGPGLYGYTF
TRBJ1-2,TRBV24-1,-,TGTGCCACCAGTGACCCCTGGGGGCAGGGACCCGACTATGGCTACACCTTC,CATSDPWGQGPDYGYTF
TRBJ2-2,TRBV9,TRBD2,TGTGCCAGCAGCGTAGTTACTAGCGGGGGGCCTAACACCGGGGAGCTGTTTTTT,CASSVVTSGGPNTGELFF
TRBJ1-2,TRBV6-1,-,TGTGCCAGCAGTGAAGTACCGGGACACATCTATGGCTACACCTTC,CASSEVPGHIYGYTF
TRBJ1-4,TRBV9,TRBD1,TGTGCCAGCAGCGGAGGGACAGATGGGGGGGAAAAACTGTTTTTT,CASSGGTDGGEKLFF
TRBJ1-6,TRBV6-1,-,TGTGCCAGCAGTGAAGGGGCACAGAATAATTCACCCCTCCACTTT,CASSEGAQNNSPLHF
TRBJ2-4,TRBV28,-,TGTGCCAGCAGTTTGGTTCCAGGGGCCGCCAAAAACATTCAGTACTTC,CASSLVPGAAKNIQYF